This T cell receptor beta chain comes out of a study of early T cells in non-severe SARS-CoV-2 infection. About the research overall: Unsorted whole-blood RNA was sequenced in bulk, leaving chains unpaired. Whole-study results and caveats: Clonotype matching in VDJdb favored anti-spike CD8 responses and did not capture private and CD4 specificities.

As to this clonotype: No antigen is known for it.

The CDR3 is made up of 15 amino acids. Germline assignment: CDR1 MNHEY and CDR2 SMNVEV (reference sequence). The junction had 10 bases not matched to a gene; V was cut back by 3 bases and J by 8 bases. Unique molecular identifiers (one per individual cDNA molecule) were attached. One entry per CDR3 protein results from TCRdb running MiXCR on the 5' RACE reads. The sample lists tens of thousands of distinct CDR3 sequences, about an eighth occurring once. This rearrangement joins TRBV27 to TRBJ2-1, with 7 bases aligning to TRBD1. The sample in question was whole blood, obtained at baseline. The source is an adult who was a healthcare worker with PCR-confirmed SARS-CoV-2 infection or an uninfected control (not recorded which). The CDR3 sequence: CASSFLPLDRDEQFF. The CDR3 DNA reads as TGTGCCAGCAGTTTTCTTCCCCTCGACAGGGATGAGCAGTTCTTC.